Sequencing of this T cell receptor beta chain was carried out in a study of CD8 T cells in ankylosing spondylitis. Notes on the study in general: Past research had described some motif variants in reactive arthritis synovial fluid and blood. Typical of ankylosing spondylitis blood, it appeared, was a TCR beta motif of roughly eight highly homologous variants. The authors found the disease-linked clones to be CD8+ and relatively rare in peripheral blood.

In this sample, this clonotype turned up a few times. As yet, its antigen is unknown. With 1 base removed from V and 7 bases from J, the gap between germline ends came to 16 bases. The germline V gene has CDR1 SGHTA and CDR2 FQGNSA. CDR3 length equals 15 residues. TCRdb reprocessed the 5' RACE reads with MiXCR, giving one entry per CDR3 protein. The sample contains 250,000 to 350,000 distinct CDR3 sequences, 20% of which appear only once. This sequence originates from a female donor with ankylosing spondylitis or in good health (not recorded which). Sequencing input: blood, either unsorted or a sorted T cell fraction (not recorded which). This chain uses TRBV7-2 with TRBJ1-2; TRBD1 might be the D (6 bases). This CDR3 is CASSLVARGFSGYTF. CDR3 coding DNA: TGTGCCAGCAGCTTAGTGGCCAGGGGTTTTAGTGGCTACACCTTC.